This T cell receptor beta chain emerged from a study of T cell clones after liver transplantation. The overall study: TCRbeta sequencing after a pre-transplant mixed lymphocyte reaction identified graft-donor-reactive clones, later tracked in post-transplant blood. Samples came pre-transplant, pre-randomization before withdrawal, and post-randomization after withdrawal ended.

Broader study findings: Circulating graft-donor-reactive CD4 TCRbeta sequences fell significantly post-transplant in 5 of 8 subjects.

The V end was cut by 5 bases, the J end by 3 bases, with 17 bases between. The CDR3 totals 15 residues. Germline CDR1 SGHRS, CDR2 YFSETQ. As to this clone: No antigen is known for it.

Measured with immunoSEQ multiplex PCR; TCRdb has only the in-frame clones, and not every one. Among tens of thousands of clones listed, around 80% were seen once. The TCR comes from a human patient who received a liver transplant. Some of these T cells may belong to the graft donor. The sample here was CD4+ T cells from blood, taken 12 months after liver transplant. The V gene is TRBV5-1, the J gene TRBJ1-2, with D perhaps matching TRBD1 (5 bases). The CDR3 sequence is CASRRGDTADYGYTF. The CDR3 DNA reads TGCGCCAGCAGGCGGGGCGACACTGCGGACTATGGCTACACCTTC.